These T cell receptor beta chains were read from a single sample in a study of Ad26.COV2.S vaccination and SARS-CoV-2 variants. The method was immunoSEQ multiplex PCR; TCRdb's version includes in-frame clones alone and lacks a portion of them. The sample consists of about 680,000 clones, more than 70% of them appearing once. This specimen consisted of peripheral blood, obtained in a trial of Ad26.COV2.S vaccine versus placebo. These receptors originate from a person aged 18-60 years who received the Ad26.COV2.S COVID-19 vaccine or a placebo. Each CDR3 is given with its conserved first and last residue. Fields, in order: CDR3 length, J gene, clone size, V gene, D gene, CDR3 DNA, CDR3 protein. A D gene is named only where the DNA matches it firmly. Size is omitted from some rows. Given values are once, few, many or a class for expanded clones.

length: 15
J: TRBJ2-7
size: once
V: TRBV11-3
D: -
DNA: TGTGCCAGCAGCCGGGGACTGTCCTCTTCCTACGAGCAGTACTTC
CDR3: CASSRGLSSSYEQYF

length: 13
J: TRBJ1-4
size: -
V: TRBV15
D: -
DNA: TGTGCCACCCAGCGGAGTCTCGATGAAAAACTGTTTTTT
CDR3: CATQRSLDEKLFF

length: 14
J: TRBJ1-5
size: -
V: TRBV2
D: -
DNA: TGTGCCAGCAGTGGAGGGATACGCAATCAGCCCCAGCATTTT
CDR3: CASSGGIRNQPQHF

length: 13
J: TRBJ2-7
size: -
V: TRBV6-5
D: -
DNA: TGTGCCAGCAGTTACGGATCCGATTACGAGCAGTACTTC
CDR3: CASSYGSDYEQYF

length: 12
J: TRBJ1-5
size: -
V: TRBV6-1
D: -
DNA: TGTGCCAGCAGTTGGGATAATCAGCCCCAGCATTTT
CDR3: CASSWDNQPQHF

length: 17
J: TRBJ1-3
size: -
V: TRBV7-2
D: -
DNA: TGTGCCAGCAGCCCGCGGACAGTCTCCTTCTCTGGAAACACCATATATTTT
CDR3: CASSPRTVSFSGNTIYF

length: 13
J: TRBJ2-5
size: -
V: TRBV7-3
D: -
DNA: TGTGCCAGCAGCTTGGGGTCCCAAGAGACCCAGTACTTC
CDR3: CASSLGSQETQYF

length: 16
J: TRBJ2-2
size: -
V: TRBV7-9
D: TRBD1
DNA: TGTGCCAGCAGCCCCGCCGGGACAGGGATGGGCGGGGAGCTGTTTTTT
CDR3: CASSPAGTGMGGELFF

length: 14
J: TRBJ1-5
size: -
V: TRBV5-5
D: -
DNA: TGTGCCAGCAGCTCTGACAGCCTAAGTTGGCCCCAGCATTTT
CDR3: CASSSDSLSWPQHF

length: 13
J: TRBJ1-1
size: -
V: TRBV7-9
D: -
DNA: TGTGCCAGCAGCGAGCAGCCGAACACTGAAGCTTTCTTT
CDR3: CASSEQPNTEAFF

length: 13
J: TRBJ2-4
size: -
V: TRBV19
D: -
DNA: TGTGCCAGTAGTGGGGCGGACAAAAACATTCAGTACTTC
CDR3: CASSGADKNIQYF

length: 14
J: TRBJ2-3
size: -
V: TRBV5-4
D: TRBD2
DNA: TGTGCCAGCAGCCATCGCGGGGGGCTAGGGGGGCAGTATTTT
CDR3: CASSHRGGLGGQYF

length: 16
J: TRBJ1-2
size: -
V: TRBV6-5
D: -
DNA: TGTGCCAGCAGTTATGATTTGTCGGGCGGCGGCTATGGCTACACCTTC
CDR3: CASSYDLSGGGYGYTF

length: 14
J: TRBJ2-3
size: -
V: TRBV19
D: -
DNA: TGTGCCAGTAGTATTCGTCTCCCCCCAGATACGCAGTATTTT
CDR3: CASSIRLPPDTQYF

length: 14
J: TRBJ1-2
size: once
V: TRBV6-1
D: -
DNA: TGTGCCAGCAGTGAAGCTCACAGCTACTATGGCTACACCTTC
CDR3: CASSEAHSYYGYTF

length: 14
J: TRBJ1-1
size: -
V: TRBV2
D: -
DNA: TGTGCCAGCAGTGACGAGGGGAGGTCCACTGAAGCTTTCTTT
CDR3: CASSDEGRSTEAFF

length: 14
J: TRBJ2-7
size: -
V: TRBV7-2
D: -
DNA: TGTGCCAGCAGCTTCGTAGGGTGGGACTACGAGCAGTACTTC
CDR3: CASSFVGWDYEQYF

length: 15
J: TRBJ2-2
size: few
V: TRBV5-6
D: TRBD2
DNA: TGTGCCAGCAGCCCAGGACTAGCGAGGGCCGGGGAGCTGTTTTTT
CDR3: CASSPGLARAGELFF

length: 12
J: TRBJ1-1
size: -
V: TRBV7-9
D: TRBD1
DNA: TGTGCCAGCAGCTTAGGGGACAGGGAAGCTTTCTTT
CDR3: CASSLGDREAFF

length: 16
J: TRBJ2-3
size: -
V: TRBV3-1/TRBV3-2
D: TRBD1
DNA: TGTGCCAGCAGCCGAAGACAGGGGGCGAGCACAGATACGCAGTATTTT
CDR3: CASSRRQGASTDTQYF

length: 11
J: TRBJ2-3
size: -
V: TRBV19
D: -
DNA: TGTGCCAGTACGGGGGGCGATACGCAGTATTTT
CDR3: CASTGGDTQYF

length: 15
J: TRBJ2-5
size: -
V: TRBV11-2
D: TRBD1
DNA: TGTGCCAGCAGCTTACGAGGACAGGGGCAAGAGACCCAGTACTTC
CDR3: CASSLRGQGQETQYF

length: 17
J: TRBJ2-1
size: -
V: TRBV5-1
D: -
DNA: TGCGCCAGCAGCACTATCCCCGTGGTCGGGAACTACAATGAGCAGTTCTTC
CDR3: CASSTIPVVGNYNEQFF

length: 16
J: TRBJ2-7
size: -
V: TRBV10-3
D: TRBD2
DNA: TGTGCCATCAGTGAGGGACTAGCGGGAGAGGGGTACGAGCAGTACTTC
CDR3: CAISEGLAGEGYEQYF

length: 14
J: TRBJ1-3
size: few
V: TRBV3-1/TRBV3-2
D: -
DNA: TGTGCCAGCAGCCTAAACCTGCCAGGAAACACCATATATTTT
CDR3: CASSLNLPGNTIYF

length: 18
J: TRBJ2-7
size: -
V: TRBV7-2
D: TRBD2
DNA: TGTGCCAGCAGCTTCGCACCCCCGGGACTAGCGGACCCCTACGAGCAGTACTTC
CDR3: CASSFAPPGLADPYEQYF

length: 13
J: TRBJ2-5
size: -
V: TRBV5-1
D: -
DNA: TGCGCCAGCAGCTTGTTGAGCGAGGAGACCCAGTACTTC
CDR3: CASSLLSEETQYF

length: 14
J: TRBJ1-5
size: -
V: TRBV30
D: TRBD1
DNA: TGTGCCTGGAGTGTGAACAGGGGGTTGGAGCCCCAGCATTTT
CDR3: CAWSVNRGLEPQHF

length: 13
J: TRBJ1-2
size: -
V: TRBV12-3/TRBV12-4
D: TRBD1
DNA: TGTGCCAGCACGGGACAGACCTTCGGTGGCTACACCTTC
CDR3: CASTGQTFGGYTF

length: 15
J: TRBJ1-5
size: -
V: TRBV6-2/TRBV6-3
D: -
DNA: TGTGCCAGCAGTTATGAAGTACAGGGACGACAGCCCCAGCATTTT
CDR3: CASSYEVQGRQPQHF

length: 12
J: TRBJ2-7
size: -
V: TRBV12-3/TRBV12-4
D: -
DNA: TGTGCCAGTGGGGGTGCGCGAAACGAGCAGTACTTC
CDR3: CASGGARNEQYF

length: 14
J: TRBJ1-2
size: -
V: TRBV3-1/TRBV3-2
D: TRBD1
DNA: TGTGCCAGCAGCCATAGGGACAGGGTGGGTGGCTACACCTTC
CDR3: CASSHRDRVGGYTF

length: 15
J: TRBJ1-1
size: -
V: TRBV18
D: -
DNA: TGTGCCAGCTCACCACCGAGCCAGGGAGGTACTGAAGCTTTCTTT
CDR3: CASSPPSQGGTEAFF

length: 16
J: TRBJ1-1
size: -
V: TRBV25-1
D: -
DNA: TGTGCCAGCAGTGAAGGGTTGATCGGGTTTAGCACTGAAGCTTTCTTT
CDR3: CASSEGLIGFSTEAFF

length: 14
J: TRBJ2-7
size: -
V: TRBV7-2
D: -
DNA: TGTGCCAGCAGCAGAGGGACATATGCCTACGAGCAGTACTTC
CDR3: CASSRGTYAYEQYF

length: 14
J: TRBJ1-5
size: few
V: TRBV18
D: TRBD1
DNA: TGTGCCAGCTCACCGGACAGGGGAAGTCAGCCCCAGCATTTT
CDR3: CASSPDRGSQPQHF

length: 13
J: TRBJ2-3
size: -
V: TRBV19
D: TRBD1
DNA: TGTGCCAGTAGGGACAGGCCCAGAGATACGCAGTATTTT
CDR3: CASRDRPRDTQYF

length: 15
J: TRBJ1-2
size: -
V: TRBV3-1/TRBV3-2
D: TRBD1
DNA: TGTGCCAGCAGCTTACAGGGGAATACGGCCTATGGCTACACCTTC
CDR3: CASSLQGNTAYGYTF

length: 17
J: TRBJ2-2
size: -
V: TRBV5-6
D: TRBD2
DNA: TGTGCCAGCAGCGGACTAGCGGGAGCCCCCGACACCGGGGAGCTGTTTTTT
CDR3: CASSGLAGAPDTGELFF

length: 13
J: TRBJ2-7
size: -
V: TRBV15
D: -
DNA: TGTGCCACCAGCAGAGATCCTACGGACTCACAGTACTTC
CDR3: CATSRDPTDSQYF

length: 13
J: TRBJ1-1
size: -
V: TRBV27
D: -
DNA: TGTGCCAGCAGTTCAAGGTTGAACACTGAAGCTTTCTTT
CDR3: CASSSRLNTEAFF

length: 14
J: TRBJ2-7
size: -
V: TRBV19
D: TRBD1
DNA: TGTGCCAGTAGTAAGACAGGGGACGTCTACGAGCAGTACTTC
CDR3: CASSKTGDVYEQYF

length: 16
J: TRBJ2-4
size: -
V: TRBV5-4
D: TRBD2
DNA: TGTGCCAGCAGCCTGTGGACTAGCGGGAGGTCGAACATTCAGTACTTC
CDR3: CASSLWTSGRSNIQYF

length: 15
J: TRBJ1-2
size: -
V: TRBV4-1
D: -
DNA: TGCGCCAGCAGCCAAGTTAGCGTGGGCCCCTATGGCTACACCTTC
CDR3: CASSQVSVGPYGYTF

length: 13
J: TRBJ2-3
size: -
V: TRBV10-1
D: -
DNA: TGCGCCAGCAGTGGACGGATCACAGATACGCAGTATTTT
CDR3: CASSGRITDTQYF

length: 12
J: TRBJ1-1
size: -
V: TRBV15
D: -
DNA: TGTGCCACCAGTATGCCGGACACTGAAGCTTTCTTT
CDR3: CATSMPDTEAFF

length: 12
J: TRBJ2-2
size: -
V: TRBV5-8
D: -
DNA: TGTGCCAGCAGCTTGCACACCGGGGAGCTGTTTTTT
CDR3: CASSLHTGELFF

length: 13
J: TRBJ2-7
size: -
V: TRBV6-5
D: -
DNA: TGTGCCAGCGGCCAAGGTCATAACTACGAGCAGTACTTC
CDR3: CASGQGHNYEQYF

length: 16
J: TRBJ1-6
size: once
V: TRBV7-2
D: -
DNA: TGTGCCAGCAGCTTAGAAGCGACAGTAAATAATTCACCCCTCCACTTT
CDR3: CASSLEATVNNSPLHF

length: 16
J: TRBJ2-7
size: -
V: TRBV27
D: TRBD2
DNA: TGTGCCAGCAGTTTAGTGGGGCGGGAGTCTTCCTACGAGCAGTACTTC
CDR3: CASSLVGRESSYEQYF

length: 12
J: TRBJ2-7
size: -
V: TRBV4-1
D: -
DNA: TGCGCCAGCAGCCAAGACGGACAGCAGCAGTACTTC
CDR3: CASSQDGQQQYF

length: 13
J: TRBJ1-1
size: -
V: TRBV2
D: -
DNA: TGTGCCAGCAGTGAGCTCAAGAACACTGAAGCTTTCTTT
CDR3: CASSELKNTEAFF

length: 16
J: TRBJ2-7
size: few
V: TRBV21-1
D: -
DNA: TGTGCCAGCAGCAAAGGACCAGGGCAGAGGGCCTACGAGCAGTACTTC
CDR3: CASSKGPGQRAYEQYF

length: 16
J: TRBJ1-4
size: -
V: TRBV3-1/TRBV3-2
D: TRBD1
DNA: TGTGCCAGCAGCCGTCTGACAGGGACAACTAATGAAAAACTGTTTTTT
CDR3: CASSRLTGTTNEKLFF

length: 15
J: TRBJ2-3
size: -
V: TRBV19
D: -
DNA: TGTGCCAGTAGTAGGGCTAGCCGAGTCACAGATACGCAGTATTTT
CDR3: CASSRASRVTDTQYF

length: 16
J: TRBJ2-7
size: -
V: TRBV4-3
D: TRBD1
DNA: TGCGCCAGCAGCCAGAATCCGGGACAGAGACTCTACGAGCAGTACTTC
CDR3: CASSQNPGQRLYEQYF

length: 15
J: TRBJ1-3
size: few
V: TRBV10-3
D: -
DNA: TGTGCCATCACTGACGGACGCAGCTCTGGAAACACCATATATTTT
CDR3: CAITDGRSSGNTIYF

length: 14
J: TRBJ1-5
size: -
V: TRBV5-1
D: -
DNA: TGCGCCAGCAGCTCCGGGACCCCGAATCAGCCCCAGCATTTT
CDR3: CASSSGTPNQPQHF

length: 13
J: TRBJ1-5
size: -
V: TRBV10-3
D: TRBD1
DNA: TGTGCCATCAGTCAAGACAGGGTTCAGCCCCAGCATTTT
CDR3: CAISQDRVQPQHF